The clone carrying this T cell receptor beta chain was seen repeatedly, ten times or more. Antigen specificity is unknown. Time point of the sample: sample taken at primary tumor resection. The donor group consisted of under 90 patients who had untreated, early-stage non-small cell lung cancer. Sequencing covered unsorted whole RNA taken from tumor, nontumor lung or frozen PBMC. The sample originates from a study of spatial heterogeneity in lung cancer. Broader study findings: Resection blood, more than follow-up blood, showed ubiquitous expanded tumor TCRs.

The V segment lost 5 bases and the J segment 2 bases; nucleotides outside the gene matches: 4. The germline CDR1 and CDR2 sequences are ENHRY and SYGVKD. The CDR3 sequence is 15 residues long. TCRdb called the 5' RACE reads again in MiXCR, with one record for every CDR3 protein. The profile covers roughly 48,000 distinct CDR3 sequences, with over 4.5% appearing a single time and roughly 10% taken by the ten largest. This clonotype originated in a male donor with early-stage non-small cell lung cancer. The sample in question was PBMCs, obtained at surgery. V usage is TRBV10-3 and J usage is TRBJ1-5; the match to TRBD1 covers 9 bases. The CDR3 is CAISRDRAGNQPQHF. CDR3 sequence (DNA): TGTGCCATCAGTAGGGACAGGGCTGGCAATCAGCCCCAGCATTTT.